This T cell receptor (beta chain) was found in a study of regulatory T cells in long-lasting Graves disease. Regarding time point: newly diagnosed GD, antithyroid drugs for less than 3 months. PBMC RNA served as the TCR library source. CDR3 regions were amplified by Arm-PCR using iRepertoire HTBI primers to build TCR beta libraries. Via MiXCR, TCRdb re-called the multiplex PCR reads, giving one row per CDR3 protein. The sample holds fewer than 450,000 distinct CDR3 sequences, 15% seen once. Germline assignment: CDR1 SEHNR and CDR2 FQNEAQ (reference sequence). This CDR3 has 15 amino acids. With 1 base removed from V and 0 bases from J, the gap between germline ends came to 10 bases. The same data also contributed to another study, on T cells in Graves' hyperthyroidism and ophthalmopathy.

The rearrangement links TRBV7-9 to TRBJ2-7; D may be TRBD2 (5 bases). Sequences were derived from peripheral blood mononuclear cells (PBMCs), sampled at new diagnosis, from a patient treated with antithyroid drugs. The receptor was derived from a woman in her 40s with Graves disease. CDR3 bases: TGTGCCAGCAGCTTAGGGAGGCAAAGCTCCTACGAGCAGTACTTC. It translates to CASSLGRQSSYEQYF.